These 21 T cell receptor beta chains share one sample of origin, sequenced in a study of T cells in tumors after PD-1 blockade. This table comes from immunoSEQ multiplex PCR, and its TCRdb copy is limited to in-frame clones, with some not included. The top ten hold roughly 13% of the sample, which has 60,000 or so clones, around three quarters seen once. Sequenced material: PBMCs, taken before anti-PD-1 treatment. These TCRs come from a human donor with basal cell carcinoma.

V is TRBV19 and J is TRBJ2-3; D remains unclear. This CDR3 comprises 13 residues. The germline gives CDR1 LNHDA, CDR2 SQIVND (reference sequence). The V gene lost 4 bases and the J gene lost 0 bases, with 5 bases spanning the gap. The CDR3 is CASSKPSTDTQYF. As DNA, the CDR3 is TGTGCCAGTAGTAAACCCAGCACAGATACGCAGTATTTT.

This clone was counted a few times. CDR3 in amino acids: CASTLSGELFF. Written as DNA, the CDR3 is TGCGCCAGCACCCTTAGCGGGGAGCTGTTTTTT. The genes are TRBV5-1 and TRBJ2-2; D gene unclear. Looked up from germline, CDR1 is SGHRS and CDR2 is YFSETQ. The V gene lost 6 bases and the J gene lost 7 bases, with 7 bases spanning the gap. The CDR3 runs 11 residues.

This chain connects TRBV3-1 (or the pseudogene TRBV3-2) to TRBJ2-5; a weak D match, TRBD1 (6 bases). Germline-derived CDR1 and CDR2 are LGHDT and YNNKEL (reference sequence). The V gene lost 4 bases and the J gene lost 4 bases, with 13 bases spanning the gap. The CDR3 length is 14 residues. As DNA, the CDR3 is TGTGCCAGCAGCCCTCAGGGGATCACAGAGACCCAGTACTTC. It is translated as CASSPQGITETQYF.

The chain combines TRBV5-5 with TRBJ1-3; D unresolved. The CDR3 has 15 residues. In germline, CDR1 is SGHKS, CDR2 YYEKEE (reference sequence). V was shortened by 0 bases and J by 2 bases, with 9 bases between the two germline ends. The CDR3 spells CASSLAWGAGNTIYF. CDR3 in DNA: TGTGCCAGCAGCTTGGCCTGGGGAGCTGGAAACACCATATATTTT.

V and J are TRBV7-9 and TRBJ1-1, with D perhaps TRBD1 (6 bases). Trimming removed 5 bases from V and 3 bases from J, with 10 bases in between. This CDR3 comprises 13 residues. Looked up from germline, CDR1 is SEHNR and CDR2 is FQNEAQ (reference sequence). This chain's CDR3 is CASSQGQYTEAFF. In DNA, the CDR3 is TGTGCCAGCAGCCAAGGACAGTACACTGAAGCTTTCTTT.

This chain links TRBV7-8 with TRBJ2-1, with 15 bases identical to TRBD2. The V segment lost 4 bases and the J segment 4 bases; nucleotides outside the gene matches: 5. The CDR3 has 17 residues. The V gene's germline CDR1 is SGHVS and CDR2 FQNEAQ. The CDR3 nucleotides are TGTGCCAGCAGCTCCGGGACTAGCGGGGGGACATACAATGAGCAGTTCTTC. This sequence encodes CASSSGTSGGTYNEQFF.

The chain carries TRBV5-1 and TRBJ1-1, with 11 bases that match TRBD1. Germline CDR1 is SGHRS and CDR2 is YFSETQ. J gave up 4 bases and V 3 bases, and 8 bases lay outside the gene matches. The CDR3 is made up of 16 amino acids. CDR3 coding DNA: TGCGCCAGCAGCTATGGACAGGGGGCTTTGCGCACTGAAGCTTTCTTT. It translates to CASSYGQGALRTEAFF.

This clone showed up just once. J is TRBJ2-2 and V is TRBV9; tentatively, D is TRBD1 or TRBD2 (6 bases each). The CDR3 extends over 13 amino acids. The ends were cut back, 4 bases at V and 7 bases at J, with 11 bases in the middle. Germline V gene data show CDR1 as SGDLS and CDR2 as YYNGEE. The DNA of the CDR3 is TGTGCCAGCAGCCCGGGGGCGGTCGGGGAGCTGTTTTTT. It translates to CASSPGAVGELFF.

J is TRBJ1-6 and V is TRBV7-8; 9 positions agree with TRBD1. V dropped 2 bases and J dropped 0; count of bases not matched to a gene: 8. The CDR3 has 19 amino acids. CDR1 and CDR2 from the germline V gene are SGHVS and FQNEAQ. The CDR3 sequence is CASSLSAGTGISYNSPLHF. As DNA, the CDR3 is TGTGCCAGCAGCTTAAGCGCCGGGACAGGGATCTCCTATAATTCACCCCTCCACTTT.

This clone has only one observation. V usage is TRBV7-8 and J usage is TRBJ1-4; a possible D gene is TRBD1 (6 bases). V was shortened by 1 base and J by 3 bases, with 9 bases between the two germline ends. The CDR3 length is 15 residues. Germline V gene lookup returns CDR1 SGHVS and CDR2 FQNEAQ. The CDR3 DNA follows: TGTGCCAGCAGCTTAGGGGACAAGTCTAATGAAAAACTGTTTTTT. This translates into CASSLGDKSNEKLFF.

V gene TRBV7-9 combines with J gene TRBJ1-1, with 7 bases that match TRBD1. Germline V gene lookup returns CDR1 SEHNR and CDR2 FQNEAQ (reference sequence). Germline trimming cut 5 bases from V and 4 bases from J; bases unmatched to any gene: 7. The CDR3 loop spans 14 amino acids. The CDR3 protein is CASSDRQGGTEAFF. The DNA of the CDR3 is TGTGCCAGCAGCGATCGACAGGGAGGCACTGAAGCTTTCTTT. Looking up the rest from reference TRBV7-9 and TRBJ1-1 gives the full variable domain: DTGVSQNPRHKITKRGQNVTFRCDPISEHNRLYWYRQTLGQGPEFLTYFQNEAQLEKSRLLSDRFSAERPKGSFSTLEIQRTEQGDSAMYLCASSDRQGGTEAFFGQGTRLTVV.

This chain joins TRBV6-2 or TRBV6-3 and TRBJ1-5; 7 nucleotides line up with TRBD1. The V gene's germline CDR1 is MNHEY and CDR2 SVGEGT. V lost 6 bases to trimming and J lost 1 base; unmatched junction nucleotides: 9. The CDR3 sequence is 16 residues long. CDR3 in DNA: TGTGCCAGCAGCAAGAACAGGGGAGGAAGCAATCAGCCCCAGCATTTT. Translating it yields CASSKNRGGSNQPQHF.

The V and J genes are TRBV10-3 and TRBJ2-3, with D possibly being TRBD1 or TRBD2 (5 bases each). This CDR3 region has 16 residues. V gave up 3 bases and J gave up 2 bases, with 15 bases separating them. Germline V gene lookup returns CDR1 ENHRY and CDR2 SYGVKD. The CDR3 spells CAISDPGKGSTDTQYF. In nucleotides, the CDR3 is TGTGCCATCAGTGACCCCGGGAAGGGGTCCACAGATACGCAGTATTTT.

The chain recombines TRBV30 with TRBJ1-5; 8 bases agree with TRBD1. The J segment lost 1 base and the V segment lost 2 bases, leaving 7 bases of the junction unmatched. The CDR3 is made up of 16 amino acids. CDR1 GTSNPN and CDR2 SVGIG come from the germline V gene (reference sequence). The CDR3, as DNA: TGTGCCTGGAGTCCCCGGGACAGGTTCAGCAATCAGCCCCAGCATTTT. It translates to CAWSPRDRFSNQPQHF.

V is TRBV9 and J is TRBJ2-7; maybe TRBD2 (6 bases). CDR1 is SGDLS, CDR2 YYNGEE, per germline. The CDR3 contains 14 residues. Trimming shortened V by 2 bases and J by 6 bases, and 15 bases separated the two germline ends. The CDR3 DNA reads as TGTGCCAGCAGCGTTTTCCCCGGGGGACGCGAGCAGTACTTC. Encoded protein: CASSVFPGGREQYF.

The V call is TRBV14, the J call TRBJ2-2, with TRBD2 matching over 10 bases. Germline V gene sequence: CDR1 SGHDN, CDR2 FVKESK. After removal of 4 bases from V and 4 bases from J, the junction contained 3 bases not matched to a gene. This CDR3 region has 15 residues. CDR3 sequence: CASSLAGGSTGELFF. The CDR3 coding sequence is TGTGCCAGCAGCCTAGCGGGGGGTAGCACCGGGGAGCTGTTTTTT.

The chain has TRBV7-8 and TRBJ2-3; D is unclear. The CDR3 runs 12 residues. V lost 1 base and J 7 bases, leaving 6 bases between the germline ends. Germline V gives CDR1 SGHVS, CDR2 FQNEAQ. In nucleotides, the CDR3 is TGTGCCAGCAGCTTAGAACGACATACGCAGTATTTT. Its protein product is CASSLERHTQYF. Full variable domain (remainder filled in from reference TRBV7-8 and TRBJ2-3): GAGVSQSPRYKVAKRGQDVALRCDPISGHVSLFWYQQALGQGPEFLTYFQNEAQLDKSGLPSDRFFAERPEGSVSTLKIQRTQQEDSAVYLCASSLERHTQYFGPGTRLTVL.

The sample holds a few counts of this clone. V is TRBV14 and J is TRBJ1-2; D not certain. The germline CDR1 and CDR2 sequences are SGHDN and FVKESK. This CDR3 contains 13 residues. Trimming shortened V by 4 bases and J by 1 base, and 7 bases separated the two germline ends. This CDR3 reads CASSPTFNYGYTF. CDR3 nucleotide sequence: TGTGCCAGCAGCCCGACGTTTAACTATGGCTACACCTTC.

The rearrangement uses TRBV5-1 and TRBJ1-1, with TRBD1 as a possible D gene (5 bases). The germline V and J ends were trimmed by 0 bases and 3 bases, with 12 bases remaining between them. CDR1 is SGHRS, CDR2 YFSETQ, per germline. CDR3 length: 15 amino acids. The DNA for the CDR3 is TGCGCCAGCAGCTTGGAGATCGGCAGGGACACTGAAGCTTTCTTT. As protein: CASSLEIGRDTEAFF. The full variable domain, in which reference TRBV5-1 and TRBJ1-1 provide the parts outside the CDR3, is KAGVTQTPRYLIKTRGQQVTLSCSPISGHRSVSWYQQTPGQGLQFLFEYFSETQRNKGNFPGRFSGRQFSNSRSEMNVSTLELGDSALYLCASSLEIGRDTEAFFGQGTRLTVV.

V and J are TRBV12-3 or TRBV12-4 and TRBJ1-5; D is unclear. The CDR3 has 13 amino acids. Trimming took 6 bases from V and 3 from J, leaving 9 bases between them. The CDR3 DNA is TGTGCCAGCAGAAAAGGCGTCAATCAGCCCCAGCATTTT. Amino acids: CASRKGVNQPQHF.

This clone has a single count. In DNA form, the CDR3 reads TGTGCCAGCAGCCAAGATCCTAAATCGGATACGCAGTATTTT. This sequence encodes CASSQDPKSDTQYF. The gene calls are TRBV3-1 (or the pseudogene TRBV3-2) and TRBJ2-3; D not certain. In germline, CDR1 is LGHDT, CDR2 YNNKEL (reference sequence). V shed 0 bases and J shed 6 bases, with 10 bases lying between them. The CDR3 contains 14 residues.